This TCR beta chain was identified during a study of blood T cell repertoires in COVID-19. Study-wide context: PBMCs, B-cell-depleted T cells, or T cells provided the cDNA or gDNA that made up the material.

V lost 2 bases to trimming and J lost 1 base, with 9 bases between them. CDR3 size: 14 residues. Germline assignment: CDR1 SGHRS and CDR2 YFSETQ. TCRdb's copy holds only in-frame clones and misses some; the assay was immunoSEQ multiplex PCR. This sample has 150,000 or so clones, with roughly four fifths found just once. The sample comprised peripheral blood. The clonotype was recovered from a woman aged 55 to 70 with acute or convalescent COVID-19. V and J are TRBV5-1 and TRBJ2-5, with D perhaps TRBD1 (5 bases). The DNA for the CDR3 is TGCGCCAGCAGCTTCAATCAGGGCCAAGAGACCCAGTACTTC. Translated, it gives CASSFNQGQETQYF.